This TCR beta chain comes out of a study of Graves' ophthalmopathy and Graves' hyperthyroidism (dated by TCRdb to the late 2010s). Regarding the complete study: Peripheral blood samples were taken at the time of initial diagnosis, before any treatment was given. The study used TCR beta repertoire signatures to distinguish Graves' ophthalmopathy from Graves' hyperthyroidism and to predict progression to ophthalmopathy. In total, 120 to 150 blood samples were TCR-sequenced: under 45 ophthalmopathy, approximately 75 hyperthyroidism and about 17 hyperthyroidism-to-ophthalmopathy patients. A discovery set of 90 to 100 patients (43 ophthalmopathy, fewer than 60 stable hyperthyroidism) was enrolled to explore V-J signatures distinguishing ophthalmopathy from hyperthyroidism. For independent validation, a separate cohort was made up of approximately 18 hyperthyroidism patients plus 17 patients who later progressed from hyperthyroidism to ophthalmopathy. In roughly 6 hyperthyroidism patients, T-cell repertoires of thyroid tissue and blood were compared. Following sampling, methimazole starting at 30 mg daily was administered to hyperthyroidism patients, and high-dose intravenous methylprednisolone was administered to ophthalmopathy patients.

V loses 4 bases, J loses 6 bases, and the germline ends lie 15 bases apart. Its CDR3 holds 14 amino acids, cysteine through phenylalanine. The only DNA kept is the CDR3, 42 bases in frame from the first base. CDR1 and CDR2, looked up from the germline V gene (reference sequence), are SEHNR and FQNEAQ. The ophthalmopathy patients had moderately to severely active disease, with a Clinical Activity Score of 3 or higher, a NOSPECS grade of 4 or higher, and a disease duration of less than 3 months. Anyone with other autoimmune diseases, uncontrolled infections, pregnancy or lactation was excluded from the study. Clinical symptoms, serum thyroxine, TRAb, thyroid ultrasound and orbital computed tomography formed the basis of the diagnosis. Ficoll-Paque density gradient centrifugation was used to isolate PBMCs from about 10 ml of fresh peripheral blood. Total RNA was extracted using Trizol reagent, and RNA quality was checked on an Agilent 2100 Bioanalyzer.

This clonotype was counted between two and nine times. What this receptor recognizes is not known. It has no much larger one-base neighbor in the sample; base qualities were not kept. TCR beta CDR3 regions were amplified from RNA transcripts for repertoire sequencing. A first-round RT-PCR used HTBI primers with the Qiagen OneStep RT-PCR kit, followed by a second-round multiplex PCR, size selection and purification. Libraries were sequenced on an Illumina HiSeq2000 using paired-end 100 bp reads. The original pipeline was this. Reads were processed with SOAPnuke, discarding reads with adapters, uncalled bases, mean Phred below 15, or no exact constant-primer or identifier match. High-quality paired reads were merged with COPE v1.2.5. Clonotypes were defined as unique nucleotide sequences and were aligned to IMGT TRB V, D and J references using MiTCR v1.1. Only V-J combinations with frequency above 0.0001 were analysed, covering 99% to 99.2% of repertoires. A TCR clonal expansion and chaos score per V-J combination was defined as the ratio of F50 clonal expansion to chaos observed in the TCRdist matrix. Features were reduced by Welch's t-statistics and random forest to more than 10 V-J combinations, which fed a naive Bayes classifier. The Morisita-Horn index was used to measure how similar the thyroid and blood repertoires were. TCRdb handled the public reads itself, with Q25 trimming in fastp and clone calling in MiXCR, and kept productive beta chains. Rows with one shared CDR3 protein collapse into an entry with the most common genes and DNA. The V and J calls come from TCRdb's annotation, not from the publication. This sample holds 340,000 or so distinct CDR3 sequences; roughly 15% were observed only once. The leading ten clones occupy approximately 13% of the sample.

Overall study results and their limits: Ophthalmopathy was separated from stable hyperthyroidism by the 13-signature model with 85% to 90% sensitivity and about 81% specificity in cross-validation and with 80%/75% in the test set. Most expanded thyroid clonotypes with frequency above 0.001 were also detected in blood, suggesting blood repertoires may reflect the thyroid immune response. Sample size was not predetermined statistically, and investigators were not blinded to group allocation. In validation, the model predicted ophthalmopathy progression with about 71% sensitivity and approximately 72% specificity; about a dozen predicted patients were CT-confirmed with GO in a median of approximately 6.5 months.

This chain is built from TRBV7-9 and TRBJ1-2; the D gene is perhaps TRBD1, from 5 matching bases. Sequencing was done on a sample of peripheral blood. The clonotype was recovered from an adult man with Graves' ophthalmopathy. The sequenced DNA: TGTGCCAGCAGCTCTAGCTGGGGGGGGAATGGCTACACCTTC. Translated, this gives CASSSSWGGNGYTF.